This TCR beta chain appears in the sequencing data of a study of T cell repertoires in cytomegalovirus infection. Study findings and constraints: Clonotypes of TCR beta that were HLA-C-restricted and CMV-specific dominated the ex vivo response.

MiXCR, run by TCRdb on the reads, gives a single entry per CDR3 protein. The table lists roughly 350,000 distinct CDR3 sequences, around a third of them singletons. Trimming took off 0 bases at V and 2 bases at J, with 8 bases between the two ends. CDR1 and CDR2 (germline): SGHVS, FQNEAQ. This CDR3 has 14 residues. Turning to this clonotype: The antigen is unknown.

The rearrangement links TRBV7-8 to TRBJ2-7; D gene uncertain. This sample comprised cultured PBMCs, obtained from culture after CMV antigen stimulation. This sequence was found in a human donor in good health (CMV status not recorded). Some clones in this sample may be carry-over from other donors' samples. CDR3 DNA sequence: TGTGCCAGCAGCTTAGCTAGCTTTCCCTACGAGCAGTACTTC. It is translated as CASSLASFPYEQYF.